This T cell receptor (beta chain) came from a study of early stage breast cancer tumors. The wider study: Of around 16 invasive breast tumors, twelve were hormone receptor-positive, HER2-negative. Average read coverage per sample was approximately 9.4-fold. General study points: In about 90% of the 16 patients, blood comparison separated tumor from normal breast.

Only in-frame clones appear in the TCRdb table, and some are missing; sequencing was by immunoSEQ multiplex PCR. The top ten clones hold 6.8% of a sample with 30,000 to 40,000 clones, 74% of them seen once. This CDR3 has 15 residues. V was clipped by 4 bases and J by 6 bases, with 17 bases between them. Germline-derived CDR1 and CDR2 are LNHDA and SQIVND (reference sequence). Concerning this clone: Its antigen remains unidentified.

The V call is TRBV19, the J call TRBJ2-3; D is perhaps TRBD1 (6 bases). This clonotype was obtained from a person aged 55 to 70 with breast cancer. The sample comprised blood. This CDR3 is CASSTGEWVRDTQYF. For the CDR3, the DNA is TGTGCCAGTAGTACAGGGGAGTGGGTTCGTGATACGCAGTATTTT.